This TCR beta chain was sequenced during a study of T cell responses to AZD1222 COVID-19 vaccine. As for the study in general: Pooled together were second doses at about 4 or about 12 weeks. Study-level points and caveats: Spike-specific TCR breadth rose after two AZD1222 doses, and depth rose as well. Targets within unmutated variant regions were reportedly found for nearly half of spike-specific TCRs. Donors, mostly white British, included more females; clonal diversity was possibly underestimated.

Here immunoSEQ multiplex PCR was the method, and the copy in TCRdb shows in-frame clones only, minus some. Altogether 120,000 or so clones are present, roughly 84% being singletons, with the ten largest covering 5% to 7%. Notes on this clone: The antigen remains undetermined.

CDR1 LNHDA and CDR2 SQIVND come from the germline V gene (reference sequence). V was pared by 3 bases and J by 1 base, with 6 bases of the junction left unmatched. This CDR3 comprises 15 residues. The V and J genes are TRBV19 and TRBJ2-7, with 7 bases matching TRBD1. The receptor's source is an adult in good health. The specimen comprised peripheral blood, sampled on day 0 of AZD1222 vaccination. CDR3 region: CASSISQGVSYEQYF. CDR3 sequence (DNA): TGTGCCAGTAGTATTAGCCAGGGGGTATCCTACGAGCAGTACTTC.